A single sample gave rise to the 25 T cell receptor beta chains below, sequenced in a study of T-cell memory formation after mild COVID-19. TCRdb reprocessed the 5' RACE reads with MiXCR, giving one entry per CDR3 protein. The sample yields approximately 570,000 distinct CDR3 sequences, roughly 18% seen once. The specimen sequenced was PBMCs or a T cell subset sorted from them (not recorded which). The receptors derive from an adult woman who had mild COVID-19 (a few samples of this study predate the infection). Cell type and time point are not known.

The chain has TRBV7-8 and TRBJ2-5; D possibly corresponds to TRBD1 (5 bases). Germline CDR1 reads SGHVS; CDR2 reads FQNEAQ. The length of the CDR3 is 16 residues. Deletions cut 0 bases from V and 2 bases from J, with 13 bases between. This CDR3 reads CASSLATGLTQETQYF. In DNA, the CDR3 is TGTGCCAGCAGCTTAGCAACAGGATTAACACAAGAGACCCAGTACTTC.

The rearrangement uses TRBV5-6 and TRBJ2-3; TRBD2 matches at 8 bases. Germline-derived CDR1 and CDR2 are SGHDT and YYEEEE. V was pared by 2 bases and J by 1 base, with 3 bases of the junction left unmatched. This CDR3 contains 15 residues. This CDR3 is CASSFKTSGTDTQYF. CDR3 nucleotide sequence: TGTGCCAGCAGCTTCAAGACTAGCGGCACAGATACGCAGTATTTT.

This rearrangement joins TRBV29-1 to TRBJ2-7; TRBD1 agrees at 10 bases. Germline lookup yields CDR1 SQVTM and CDR2 ANQGSEA. Trimming cost V 3 bases and J 0 bases; bases outside gene matches: 2. The CDR3 totals 14 residues. CDR3 nucleotide sequence: TGCAGCGTTGAGGGACAGGGGAACTCCTACGAGCAGTACTTC. Protein sequence: CSVEGQGNSYEQYF.

This clonotype occurred a few times. The rearrangement links TRBV3-1 to TRBJ1-5; 9 bases agree with TRBD1. CDR3 length equals 17 residues. CDR1 LGHDT and CDR2 YNNKEL come from the germline V gene (reference sequence). The junction had 7 bases not matched to a gene; V was cut back by 4 bases and J by 0 bases. The CDR3 loop is CASSLAGTGYSNQPQHF. The CDR3 DNA is TGTGCCAGCAGCCTAGCCGGGACAGGGTATAGCAATCAGCCCCAGCATTTT. Combining the CDR3 with reference TRBV3-1 and TRBJ1-5 gives the whole variable domain DTAVSQTPKYLVTQMGNDKSIKCEQNLGHDTMYWYKQDSKKFLKIMFSYNNKELIINETVPNRFSPKSPDKAHLNLHINSLELGDSAVYFCASSLAGTGYSNQPQHFGDGTRLSIL.

This clonotype has only a few counts. J is TRBJ1-1 and V is TRBV6-2 or TRBV6-3; a possible D gene is TRBD1 (5 bases). V lost 5 bases, J lost 0 bases, and 19 bases lay in between. The CDR3 is made up of 17 amino acids. The germline gives CDR1 MNHEY, CDR2 SVGEGT. The CDR3 loop is CASSRDRFLYMNTEAFF. The CDR3 nucleotides are TGTGCCAGCAGTAGGGACCGATTCCTGTACATGAACACTGAAGCTTTCTTT.

The chain carries TRBV3-1 and TRBJ2-5; 11 nucleotides align to TRBD2. Per the germline V gene, CDR1 is LGHDT and CDR2 is YNNKEL (reference sequence). V was pared by 0 bases and J by 2 bases, with 5 bases of the junction left unmatched. This CDR3 has 17 amino acids. In DNA, the CDR3 is TGTGCCAGCAGCCAAGATTCTAGCGGGAGGAGACAAGAGACCCAGTACTTC. Protein product: CASSQDSSGRRQETQYF.

This clonotype was seen a few times. This chain joins TRBV4-2 and TRBJ2-2; 7 bases line up with TRBD1. This CDR3 comprises 16 residues. V dropped 2 bases and J dropped 2; count of bases not matched to a gene: 5. Germline V gene lookup returns CDR1 LGHNA and CDR2 YNFKEQ. CDR3 region: CASSQSGTVNTGELFF. In DNA, the CDR3 is TGTGCCAGCAGCCAATCGGGGACAGTAAACACCGGGGAGCTGTTTTTT.

This clonotype was picked up a small number of times. V and J are TRBV3-1 and TRBJ1-6; TRBD1 might be the D (6 bases). CDR1 is LGHDT and CDR2 is YNNKEL in the germline V gene (reference sequence). V was trimmed by 0 bases and J by 4 bases, leaving 13 bases between them. The CDR3 has 17 residues. In DNA, the CDR3 is TGTGCCAGCAGCCAAGATAGCCAACAGGGATATAATTCACCCCTCCACTTT. Translated: CASSQDSQQGYNSPLHF. Variable domain in full (rest from reference TRBV3-1 and TRBJ1-6): DTAVSQTPKYLVTQMGNDKSIKCEQNLGHDTMYWYKQDSKKFLKIMFSYNNKELIINETVPNRFSPKSPDKAHLNLHINSLELGDSAVYFCASSQDSQQGYNSPLHFGNGTRLTVT.

This clonotype was seen just once. This chain joins TRBV24-1 and TRBJ2-1; 9 bases are shared with TRBD2. The CDR3 spans 16 residues. V shed 4 bases, J shed 4 bases, and the junction held 7 bases outside the gene matches. The germline gives CDR1 KGHDR, CDR2 SFDVKD. DNA for the CDR3: TGTGCCACCAGTGACCCCACTAGCGGGCTATACAATGAGCAGTTCTTC. Amino acid sequence: CATSDPTSGLYNEQFF.

This clonotype was picked up a small number of times. The V and J genes are TRBV20-1 and TRBJ2-5, with 11 bases aligning to TRBD2. Trimming cost V 0 bases and J 1 base; bases outside gene matches: 4. The CDR3 covers 16 residues. Per the germline V gene, CDR1 is DFQATT and CDR2 is SNEGSKA (reference sequence). For the CDR3, the DNA is TGCAGTGCTAGAGATCAGCTAGCGGGGGGCCAAGAGACCCAGTACTTC. Translating gives CSARDQLAGGQETQYF.

V and J are TRBV11-3 and TRBJ2-6; D is undetermined. V was pared by 6 bases and J by 2 bases, with 8 bases between. Germline values: CDR1 SGHNT, CDR2 YENEEA. This CDR3 spans 14 amino acids. CDR3 loop: CASSNAAGANVLTF. CDR3 DNA: TGTGCCAGCAGTAATGCTGCTGGGGCCAACGTCCTGACTTTC.

The sample holds a few counts of this clonotype. The gene calls are TRBV18 and TRBJ1-1; a weak D match, TRBD1 (5 bases). CDR3 length equals 12 residues. Trimming cost V 4 bases and J 6 bases, with 9 bases left between them. Germline loops: CDR1 KGHSH, CDR2 LQKENI. The CDR3 nucleotides are TGTGCCAGCTCACGCCGGGACCCTGAAGCTTTCTTT. This codes for CASSRRDPEAFF.

The J gene is TRBJ2-7, the V gene TRBV10-3; 10 bases match TRBD1. Germline CDR1 ENHRY, CDR2 SYGVKD. This CDR3 has 14 amino acids. The J segment lost 0 bases and the V segment lost 6 bases, leaving 2 bases of the junction unmatched. In nucleotides, the CDR3 is TGTGCCATCAGAGGACAGGGGGGCTCCTACGAGCAGTACTTC. As protein: CAIRGQGGSYEQYF.

This clonotype was seen more than once but under ten times. This rearrangement joins TRBV29-1 to TRBJ1-5; TRBD1 is a possible D gene (5 bases). The CDR3 runs to 13 residues. With 8 bases removed from V and 0 bases from J, the gap between germline ends came to 11 bases. CDR1 is SQVTM and CDR2 is ANQGSEA in the germline V gene. The chain's CDR3 is CSCLTGSNQPQHF. CDR3 in DNA: TGCAGCTGCCTTACAGGTAGCAATCAGCCCCAGCATTTT.

The chain links TRBV7-6 to TRBJ2-1; the match to TRBD2 covers 10 bases. With V trimmed by 6 bases and J by 8 bases, 16 bases remained unmatched. Germline V CDR1 and CDR2: SGHVS, FNYEAQ. CDR3 length: 17 amino acids. CDR3 sequence: CASSYTSGVGPTYEQFF. The CDR3 coding sequence is TGTGCCAGCAGTTACACTAGCGGGGTTGGGCCTACATATGAGCAGTTCTTC.

This clonotype was counted at least ten times. V gene TRBV7-3 combines with J gene TRBJ2-1; TRBD2 matches 15 bases. Per the germline V gene, CDR1 is SGHTA and CDR2 is FQGTGA. This CDR3 is 19 amino acids long. Trimming took 3 bases from V and 6 from J; bases not matched to a gene: 12. The CDR3 loop is CASSLRPGLAGGRSNEQFF. As DNA, the CDR3 is TGTGCCAGCAGCTTGCGCCCTGGACTAGCGGGGGGGCGGAGCAATGAGCAGTTCTTC.

This clonotype was seen ten or more times. CDR3 nucleotides: TGTGCCAGCAGTTTATCGGGACAGGGGTATCAGGGTGAGCAGTTCTTC. It translates to CASSLSGQGYQGEQFF. The chain combines TRBV27 with TRBJ2-1, with 10 bases identical to TRBD1. The CDR3 covers 16 residues. Looked up from germline, CDR1 is MNHEY and CDR2 is SMNVEV (reference sequence). The V segment lost 0 bases and the J segment 9 bases; nucleotides outside the gene matches: 8.

This clonotype was detected many times. The gene calls are TRBV7-8 and TRBJ2-7, with D perhaps TRBD2 (5 bases). The germline gives CDR1 SGHVS, CDR2 FQNEAQ. V was trimmed by 5 bases and J by 2 bases, leaving 13 bases between them. The CDR3 is made up of 14 amino acids. CDR3: CASSREGGPYEQYF. CDR3 nucleotides: TGTGCCAGCAGCCGAGAGGGTGGCCCCTACGAGCAGTACTTC.

This clonotype was detected only a few times. The chain employs TRBV18 and TRBJ2-7; TRBD1 or TRBD2 may be the D gene (5 bases each). In germline, CDR1 is KGHSH, CDR2 LQKENI. The V end was cut by 3 bases, the J end by 0 bases, with 12 bases between. This CDR3 contains 15 residues. The CDR3 DNA follows: TGTGCCAGCTCACCTCTACGAGGGGACTCCTACGAGCAGTACTTC. Its translation: CASSPLRGDSYEQYF.

In its sample, this clonotype was seen a few times. In nucleotides, the CDR3 is TGCGCCAGCAGCCCCCGGCTCAGGGGGCCGTGGAACACTGAAGCTTTCTTT. Its protein product is CASSPRLRGPWNTEAFF. The chain links TRBV5-1 to TRBJ1-1, with 8 bases lining up with TRBD1. V shed 4 bases and J 1 base; nucleotides not matched to a gene: 12. This CDR3 region has 17 residues. In germline, CDR1 is SGHRS, CDR2 YFSETQ.

This clonotype was counted a few times. The chain is built from TRBV9 and TRBJ1-1; D not resolved. Trimming removed 0 bases at V and 7 bases at J, with 10 bases between. The germline V gene has CDR1 SGDLS and CDR2 YYNGEE. The CDR3 has 13 residues. The CDR3 here is CASSVGDGGEAFF. The DNA for the CDR3 is TGTGCCAGCAGCGTAGGCGACGGCGGTGAAGCTTTCTTT. The full variable domain, in which reference TRBV9 and TRBJ1-1 provide the parts outside the CDR3, is DSGVTQTPKHLITATGQRVTLRCSPRSGDLSVYWYQQSLDQGLQFLIQYYNGEERAKGNILERFSAQQFPDLHSELNLSSLELGDSALYFCASSVGDGGEAFFGQGTRLTVV.

This clonotype has more than one count but fewer than ten. The chain has TRBV4-2 and TRBJ2-3; D may be TRBD2 (6 bases). The germline V gene encodes CDR1 LGHNA and CDR2 YNFKEQ. The CDR3 consists of 16 residues. V was clipped by 0 bases and J by 6 bases, with 16 bases between them. The CDR3 bases are TGTGCCAGCAGCCAAGATCGAGCTAGCGCGCTGGATACGCAGTATTTT. Its protein is CASSQDRASALDTQYF.

The gene calls are TRBV7-3 and TRBJ2-5, with 9 bases identical to TRBD2. With V trimmed by 2 bases and J by 2 bases, 6 bases remained unmatched. Germline lookup yields CDR1 SGHTA and CDR2 FQGTGA. The CDR3 has 16 residues. CDR3: CASSLPGGRGQETQYF. The CDR3 DNA reads as TGTGCCAGCAGCTTACCGGGCGGGAGGGGACAAGAGACCCAGTACTTC.

The chain combines TRBV9 with TRBJ2-3, with D possibly matching TRBD2 (6 bases). The CDR3 spans 17 residues. Trimming removed 2 bases from V and 1 base from J, with 17 bases in between. CDR1 is SGDLS and CDR2 is YYNGEE in the germline V gene. The CDR3 DNA follows: TGTGCCAGCAGCGTTAGGGGACTCGTACAGGGCACAGATACGCAGTATTTT. This encodes CASSVRGLVQGTDTQYF.

This clonotype turned up a few times. CDR3 sequence (DNA): TGTGCCAGCACCCGAGACAGGCCGGTCTACGAGCAGTACTTC. Translated, it gives CASTRDRPVYEQYF. This rearrangement joins TRBV25-1 to TRBJ2-7; D might be TRBD1 (6 bases). CDR3 length: 14 residues. Per germline, CDR1 MGHDK and CDR2 SYGVNS. V gave up 7 bases and J gave up 3 bases, with 16 bases separating them.